The 24 T cell receptor beta chains below come from one sample, sequenced in a study of cytomegalovirus exposure and HLA in healthy donors. The primer mix had 60 Vbeta and 13 Jbeta primers. TCRdb keeps only in-frame clones here, not all; method: immunoSEQ multiplex PCR. The sample consists of around 150,000 clones, around 80% of them appearing once. Material: PBMCs. Source of these receptors: a woman aged 40 to 50 in good health and CMV-seronegative.

The V gene is TRBV5-1, the J gene TRBJ1-2; perhaps TRBD1 as D (6 bases). CDR3 size: 14 residues. CDR1 SGHRS and CDR2 YFSETQ come from the germline V gene. V lost 3 bases and J lost 4, with 13 bases in between. The DNA of the CDR3 is TGCGCCAGCAGCTCGGACGACAGGATCTATGGCTACACCTTC. Amino acids: CASSSDDRIYGYTF.

The chain uses TRBV7-3 and TRBJ2-5, with D possibly matching TRBD2 (5 bases). Germline CDR1 reads SGHTA; CDR2 reads FQGTGA. Trimming cost V 5 bases and J 5 bases, with 21 bases left between them. The CDR3 spans 16 residues. CDR3 nucleotides: TGTGCCAGCAGCCCAAGGCGGGCAGACCAAAGGGAGACCCAGTACTTC. Amino acids: CASSPRRADQRETQYF.

The gene calls are TRBV6-1 and TRBJ2-1; TRBD2 aligns across 8 bases. V shed 8 bases, J shed 7 bases, and the junction held 10 bases outside the gene matches. Germline loops: CDR1 MNHNS, CDR2 SASEGT. This CDR3 has 14 residues. The chain's CDR3 is CASFDGGRMNEQFF. The CDR3 region has the DNA TGTGCCAGCTTCGACGGCGGGAGGATGAATGAGCAGTTCTTC.

The V gene is TRBV28, the J gene TRBJ2-1; 9 bases map to TRBD1. The germline gives CDR1 MDHEN, CDR2 SYDVKM. The CDR3 covers 14 residues. V shed 6 bases and J 4 bases; nucleotides not matched to a gene: 4. For the CDR3, the DNA is TGTGCCAGCAGAACCGGGACAGGGTACAATGAGCAGTTCTTC. Translation: CASRTGTGYNEQFF.

The V and J genes are TRBV28 and TRBJ2-2, with D perhaps matching TRBD1 (5 bases). V was shortened by 6 bases and J by 4 bases, with 18 bases between the two germline ends. In germline, CDR1 is MDHEN, CDR2 SYDVKM. The CDR3 loop spans 16 amino acids. CDR3 bases: TGTGCCAGCAGACCGGCGACAGCCCCGGGCACCGGGGAGCTGTTTTTT. Translation: CASRPATAPGTGELFF.

This rearrangement joins TRBV10-3 to TRBJ1-4; 7 bases fit TRBD1. With V trimmed by 3 bases and J by 0 bases, 13 bases remained unmatched. This CDR3 contains 19 residues. Germline CDR1 and CDR2: ENHRY and SYGVKD. The CDR3: CAISDPRGQPGTTNEKLFF. The CDR3 DNA reads as TGTGCCATCAGTGACCCTAGGGGACAGCCCGGAACAACTAATGAAAAACTGTTTTTT.

V gene TRBV29-1 combines with J gene TRBJ2-7, with 8 positions matching TRBD1. The CDR3 sequence is 14 residues long. CDR1 is SQVTM and CDR2 is ANQGSEA in the germline V gene. The trim removed 7 bases at V and 9 bases at J, leaving 17 bases unmatched. CDR3 in amino acids: CSAMPTSGTGGQYF. The CDR3 DNA follows: TGCAGCGCCATGCCTACTTCCGGGACAGGCGGGCAGTACTTC.

V gene TRBV11-2 combines with J gene TRBJ1-3; D gene uncertain. CDR3 length: 13 amino acids. Germline V lookup: CDR1 SGHAT, CDR2 FQNNGV. The ends were cut back, 3 bases at V and 2 bases at J, with 5 bases in the middle. This chain's CDR3 is CASSLRTGNTIYF. The DNA of the CDR3 is TGTGCCAGCAGCTTGAGGACTGGAAACACCATATATTTT.

J is TRBJ2-7 and V is TRBV15, with D maybe TRBD2 (5 bases). V dropped 3 bases and J dropped 6 bases, with 12 bases sitting between them. This CDR3 spans 13 amino acids. The germline V gene encodes CDR1 LNHNV and CDR2 YYDKDF (reference sequence). CDR3 loop: CATSSLRGSEQYF. As DNA, the CDR3 is TGTGCCACCAGCAGTTTACGGGGAAGCGAGCAGTACTTC.

This clone occurred a few times. The chain uses TRBV5-3 and TRBJ2-7; tentative D call: TRBD2 (6 bases). TRBV5-3 is an ORF, with its function uncertain. This CDR3 has 14 amino acids. V was shortened by 7 bases and J by 7 bases, with 21 bases between the two germline ends. The CDR3 nucleotides are TGTGCCAGAGAGGGAGACCGGGGGTCTGGAGAGCAGTACTTC. It specifies CAREGDRGSGEQYF.

The chain has TRBV5-1 and TRBJ2-5; tentative D call: TRBD2 (5 bases). CDR3 length equals 12 residues. Trimming took off 6 bases at V and 2 bases at J, with 8 bases between the two ends. Germline-derived CDR1 and CDR2 are SGHRS and YFSETQ. CDR3 coding DNA: TGCGCCAGCAAGCTAGCTCAAGAGACCCAGTACTTC. As protein: CASKLAQETQYF.

The chain combines TRBV7-6 with TRBJ2-7; 10 bases align to TRBD2. The CDR3 runs 15 residues. After removal of 0 bases from V and 5 bases from J, the junction contained 4 bases not matched to a gene. The germline V gene has CDR1 SGHVS and CDR2 FNYEAQ. The CDR3 DNA reads as TGTGCCAGCAGCTTAGCTAGCGGGGGGCGTAACGAGCAGTACTTC. This gives the protein CASSLASGGRNEQYF. Combining the CDR3 with reference TRBV7-6 and TRBJ2-7 gives the whole variable domain GAGVSQSPRYKVTKRGQDVALRCDPISGHVSLYWYRQALGQGPEFLTYFNYEAQQDKSGLPNDRFSAERPEGSISTLTIQRTEQRDSAMYRCASSLASGGRNEQYFGPGTRLTVT.

The gene calls are TRBV27 and TRBJ2-7, with D possibly TRBD1 on 5 matching bases. The CDR3 has 15 amino acids. V was shortened by 3 bases and J by 5 bases, with 17 bases between the two germline ends. CDR1 is MNHEY and CDR2 is SMNVEV in the germline V gene (reference sequence). CDR3 sequence: CASSFPKRTGHEQYF. The CDR3 bases are TGTGCCAGCAGTTTTCCCAAGAGAACAGGCCACGAGCAGTACTTC.

J is TRBJ2-2 and V is TRBV12-5, with D possibly matching TRBD2 (6 bases). V lost 6 bases, J lost 4 bases, and 9 bases lay in between. CDR3 length: 13 amino acids. The germline V gene encodes CDR1 LGHNT and CDR2 FRNRAP. The CDR3 loop reads CASGRGTTGELFF. In DNA form, the CDR3 reads TGTGCTAGTGGCCGGGGGACCACCGGGGAGCTGTTTTTT.

J is TRBJ2-1 and V is TRBV27; D possibly corresponds to TRBD1 (6 bases). Germline V lookup: CDR1 MNHEY, CDR2 SMNVEV (reference sequence). The ends were cut back, 7 bases at V and 4 bases at J, with 26 bases in the middle. This CDR3 contains 18 residues. The CDR3, as DNA: TGTGCCAGCACCCATTTAAGGCAGGGGACCAAAAATTACAATGAGCAGTTCTTC. This codes for CASTHLRQGTKNYNEQFF.

The CDR3 DNA reads as TGTGCCAGCAGACAAACAGGGGTCGACACCATATATTTT. As protein: CASRQTGVDTIYF. The chain uses TRBV27 and TRBJ1-3; 7 nucleotides match TRBD1. CDR3 length equals 13 residues. Losses at the gene ends were 6 bases for V and 8 bases for J; bases not matched to a gene: 7. CDR1 is MNHEY, CDR2 SMNVEV, per germline (reference sequence).

The chain is built from TRBV19 and TRBJ2-1, with D perhaps TRBD2 (5 bases). CDR1 and CDR2 from the germline V gene are LNHDA and SQIVND (reference sequence). The V end was cut by 5 bases, the J end by 7 bases, with 9 bases between. The CDR3 has 12 amino acids. The DNA for the CDR3 is TGTGCCAGTAGTGTCACTAGAAATGAGCAGTTCTTC. Protein product: CASSVTRNEQFF.

The rearrangement joins TRBV28 to TRBJ1-2; 10 positions match TRBD1. This CDR3 comprises 15 residues. V lost 4 bases and J lost 3; bases outside the gene matches: 5. Germline V lookup: CDR1 MDHEN, CDR2 SYDVKM. Written as DNA, the CDR3 is TGTGCCAGCAGTTCCGGACAGGGGGGGTACTATGGCTACACCTTC. Translation: CASSSGQGGYYGYTF.

J is TRBJ1-5 and V is TRBV5-1; the D gene is possibly TRBD1 (5 bases). This CDR3 is 15 amino acids long. Germline CDR1 SGHRS, CDR2 YFSETQ. V lost 0 bases to trimming and J lost 6 bases, with 13 bases between them. CDR3 sequence reads: CASSLEGHHAQPQHF. The CDR3 region has the DNA TGCGCCAGCAGCTTGGAGGGGCACCACGCTCAGCCCCAGCATTTT.

The chain recombines TRBV25-1 with TRBJ2-3; perhaps TRBD1 as D (5 bases). Germline CDR1 and CDR2: MGHDK and SYGVNS. The CDR3 length is 14 residues. Trimming stripped 5 bases from V and 2 bases from J, with 11 bases between. CDR3 coding DNA: TGTGCCAGCAGTTTAGGGGTGGCCACAGATACGCAGTATTTT. Its translation: CASSLGVATDTQYF.

The chain employs TRBV6-1 and TRBJ1-2; 9 nucleotides agree with TRBD1. Germline values: CDR1 MNHNS, CDR2 SASEGT. This CDR3 has 15 amino acids. V shed 1 base and J 2 bases; nucleotides not matched to a gene: 2. The CDR3 nucleotides are TGTGCCAGCAGTGAAGGAGGACAGGGGAACTATGGCTACACCTTC. Its translation: CASSEGGQGNYGYTF.

This clone occurred a few times. The chain links TRBV5-4 to TRBJ2-5; TRBD2 agrees at 7 bases. Unmatched junction bases numbered 11, after V lost 5 bases and J lost 4 bases. The CDR3 is 15 amino acids. Germline lookup yields CDR1 SGHNT and CDR2 YYREEE (reference sequence). The CDR3 here is CASSSAGLLSETQYF. CDR3 DNA: TGTGCCAGCAGTTCAGCGGGACTTTTATCAGAGACCCAGTACTTC.

CDR3 amino acids: CASCQGARSEQYF. CDR3 coding DNA: TGTGCCAGCTGTCAGGGGGCGCGGAGCGAGCAGTACTTC. The chain combines TRBV28 with TRBJ2-7, with TRBD1 matching 8 bases. The junction had 9 bases not matched to a gene; V was cut back by 8 bases and J by 6 bases. The CDR3 covers 13 residues. Germline assignment: CDR1 MDHEN and CDR2 SYDVKM.

The V call is TRBV19, the J call TRBJ1-1, with D maybe TRBD1 (5 bases). The CDR3 totals 19 residues. The germline V and J ends were trimmed by 5 bases and 1 base, with 26 bases remaining between them. Germline assignment: CDR1 LNHDA and CDR2 SQIVND (reference sequence). The chain's CDR3 is CASSRGGIWLGGANTEAFF. DNA for the CDR3: TGTGCCAGTAGTCGTGGGGGGATCTGGCTAGGTGGGGCGAACACTGAAGCTTTCTTT.